The rows below give T cell receptor beta chains drawn from one sample of a study of neurological immune-mediated disorders. TCRdb called the 5' RACE reads again in MiXCR, with one record for every CDR3 protein. The repertoire holds about 90,000 distinct CDR3 sequences, around 14% seen once, with around 5.3% in the top ten. The sample consisted of PBMCs. The origin of the receptors is a female donor with HTLV-1-associated myelopathy (HAM/TSP). CDR3s include the opening cysteine and the closing phenylalanine or tryptophan. The D gene is left open where the match is weak. Not every row has a clone size; where given, it reads once, few, many or a size class.

V gene	clone size	J gene	D gene	CDR3 protein	CDR3 DNA
TRBV5-1	many	TRBJ2-1	NA	CASSLAAGSYNEQFF	TGCGCCAGCAGCTTGGCGGCGGGGAGCTACAATGAGCAGTTCTTC
TRBV29-1	many	TRBJ2-2	TRBD2	CSVELAGYTGELFF	TGCAGCGTTGAGTTAGCGGGCTACACCGGGGAGCTGTTTTTT
TRBV12-5	NA	TRBJ1-1	NA	CASGLVLGADTEAFF	TGTGCTAGTGGTTTGGTATTAGGAGCCGACACTGAAGCTTTCTTT
TRBV29-1	many	TRBJ1-2	NA	CSVGGYTF	TGCAGCGTTGGCGGCTACACCTTC
TRBV20-1	many	TRBJ1-1	TRBD1	CSADRGQGTEAFF	TGCAGTGCCGACAGGGGGCAAGGCACTGAAGCTTTCTTT
TRBV7-8	many	TRBJ2-7	TRBD1	CASSLGQGFEQYF	TGTGCCAGCAGCTTGGGACAGGGATTCGAGCAGTACTTC
TRBV4-2	many	TRBJ2-3	NA	CASSQEGVSTDTQYF	TGTGCCAGCAGCCAAGAGGGGGTCAGCACAGATACGCAGTATTTT
TRBV28	many	TRBJ1-1	TRBD1	CASSLGGQARVGTEAFF	TGTGCCAGCAGTTTGGGGGGACAGGCGCGCGTGGGAACTGAAGCTTTCTTT
TRBV4-1	many	TRBJ2-7	NA	CASSHGPEGYEQYF	TGCGCCAGCAGCCATGGTCCAGAAGGATACGAGCAGTACTTC
TRBV7-7	many	TRBJ2-5	NA	CATGTVGETQYF	TGTGCCACCGGGACTGTGGGAGAGACCCAGTACTTC
TRBV6-5	many	TRBJ1-1	NA	CASSYWEKGATEAFF	TGTGCCAGCAGTTACTGGGAGAAGGGCGCCACTGAAGCTTTCTTT
TRBV6-2/TRBV6-3	many	TRBJ2-2	NA	CASSYPRTPNTRELFF	TGTGCCAGCAGTTACCCTCGGACCCCGAACACCAGGGAGCTGTTTTTT
TRBV20-1	many	TRBJ2-1	TRBD2	CSARTTGRVYEQFF	TGCAGTGCCCGGACAACCGGGAGGGTCTATGAGCAGTTCTTC
TRBV2	NA	TRBJ1-1	NA	CASSEARGTEAFF	TGTGCCAGCAGTGAAGCCAGAGGGACTGAAGCTTTCTTT
TRBV9	many	TRBJ2-1	NA	CASAGPSSYNEQFF	TGTGCCAGCGCGGGCCCGAGCTCCTACAATGAGCAGTTCTTC
TRBV5-1	many	TRBJ1-1	TRBD1	CASSLGTGNWDTEAFF	TGCGCCAGCAGCTTGGGGACAGGGAATTGGGACACTGAAGCTTTCTTT
TRBV27	many	TRBJ2-6	NA	CASRTSGANVLTF	TGTGCCAGCAGGACGTCTGGGGCCAACGTCCTGACTTTC
TRBV10-3	many	TRBJ2-7	TRBD1	CAISGTESSYEQYF	TGTGCCATCAGCGGGACAGAGAGCTCCTACGAGCAGTACTTC
TRBV27	many	TRBJ2-2	NA	CASSLTLISVATGELFF	TGTGCCAGCAGTTTAACCCTGATTTCGGTGGCGACCGGGGAGCTGTTTTTT
TRBV12-3/TRBV12-4	many	TRBJ2-5	TRBD2	CASSLDHSGAGADYF	TGTGCCAGCAGTTTAGACCATAGCGGGGCGGGGGCTGACTACTTC
TRBV15	many	TRBJ2-1	NA	CATRKGGDNEQFF	TGTGCCACCCGGAAAGGCGGGGACAATGAGCAGTTCTTC
TRBV5-1	many	TRBJ2-6	TRBD1	CASSLDRGAGANVLTF	TGCGCCAGCAGCTTGGACAGGGGGGCTGGGGCCAACGTCCTGACTTTC
TRBV20-1	many	TRBJ1-6	TRBD1	CSARAQGGRSPLHF	TGCAGTGCTAGAGCCCAGGGGGGTCGTTCACCCCTCCACTTT
TRBV5-1	medium-sized	TRBJ2-2	NA	CASSKEWATGELFF	TGCGCCAGCAGTAAGGAGTGGGCGACCGGGGAGCTGTTTTTT
TRBV5-1	many	TRBJ1-6	TRBD1	CASSSGTGVNSPLHF	TGCGCCAGCAGCAGCGGGACAGGGGTTAATTCACCCCTCCACTTT
TRBV4-1	many	TRBJ2-1	TRBD2	CASSQRTSGGGNEQFF	TGCGCCAGCAGCCAAAGGACTAGCGGGGGGGGGAATGAGCAGTTCTTC
TRBV11-2	many	TRBJ2-2	TRBD2	CASSSSGTNTGELFF	TGTGCCAGCAGCTCAAGCGGGACGAACACCGGGGAGCTGTTTTTT
TRBV7-3	NA	TRBJ1-1	NA	CASSFHGDTEAFF	TGTGCCAGCAGCTTCCACGGGGACACTGAAGCTTTCTTT
TRBV5-1	many	TRBJ2-6	NA	CASSPGDTLSGANVLTF	TGCGCCAGCAGCCCCGGGGACACGCTCTCTGGGGCCAACGTCCTGACTTTC
TRBV12-3/TRBV12-4	many	TRBJ2-7	NA	CASSLKLSYEQYF	TGTGCCAGCAGCCTGAAGCTCTCCTACGAGCAGTACTTC
TRBV28	many	TRBJ1-2	NA	CASSYIEGYGYTF	TGTGCCAGCAGTTACATCGAGGGCTATGGCTACACCTTC
TRBV5-1	many	TRBJ1-2	NA	CASSLDGGGYTF	TGCGCCAGCAGCTTGGACGGGGGAGGCTACACCTTC
TRBV7-2	NA	TRBJ1-5	NA	CASSLATTGIVPQHF	TGTGCCAGCAGCTTAGCAACGACAGGAATTGTGCCCCAGCATTTT
TRBV9	many	TRBJ2-5	NA	CASSVVGSGEETQYF	TGTGCCAGCAGCGTAGTGGGGTCGGGGGAAGAGACCCAGTACTTC
TRBV10-3	many	TRBJ2-5	NA	CAISERRGPTETQYF	TGTGCCATCAGTGAGAGGCGGGGGCCCACAGAGACCCAGTACTTC
TRBV7-2	many	TRBJ2-6	NA	CASNSGPKSSGANVLTF	TGTGCCAGCAACTCCGGGCCGAAAAGCTCTGGGGCCAACGTCCTGACTTTC
TRBV5-1	many	TRBJ2-7	NA	CASSLEGLYEQYF	TGCGCCAGCAGCTTGGAGGGTCTCTACGAGCAGTACTTC
TRBV20-1	many	TRBJ1-1	NA	CSAIRGGAEAFF	TGCAGTGCTATCCGAGGAGGCGCTGAAGCTTTCTTT
TRBV20-1	many	TRBJ2-3	TRBD2	CSASAGTSGDTQYF	TGCAGTGCTTCGGCCGGGACTAGCGGAGATACGCAGTATTTT
TRBV27	many	TRBJ2-1	NA	CASGDAERGYYNEQFF	TGTGCCAGCGGAGACGCTGAGAGGGGGTACTACAATGAGCAGTTCTTC
TRBV3-1	many	TRBJ2-1	TRBD2	CASSQPRGAGITYNEQFF	TGTGCCAGCAGCCAACCCCGGGGAGCGGGGATTACCTACAATGAGCAGTTCTTC
TRBV7-2	many	TRBJ2-5	NA	CASSFRPGGETQYF	TGTGCCAGCAGCTTTAGGCCTGGGGGTGAGACCCAGTACTTC
TRBV7-9	many	TRBJ2-4	TRBD1	CASKGDRGNIQYF	TGTGCCAGCAAGGGGGACAGGGGAAACATTCAGTACTTC
TRBV4-2	once	TRBJ2-7	NA	CASSRQKADGAYEQYF	TGTGCCAGCAGCCGACAGAAGGCCGATGGAGCCTACGAGCAGTACTTC
TRBV5-1	many	TRBJ2-5	TRBD2	CASSLAASGDPGETQYF	TGCGCCAGCAGCTTGGCAGCTAGCGGGGACCCGGGGGAGACCCAGTACTTC
TRBV4-1	many	TRBJ1-2	TRBD1	CASSDRVPYGYTF	TGCGCCAGCAGCGACAGGGTACCCTATGGCTACACCTTC
TRBV28	many	TRBJ2-6	NA	CASKPDVTGANVLTF	TGTGCCAGTAAACCAGATGTGACTGGGGCCAACGTCCTGACTTTC
TRBV28	many	TRBJ2-2	TRBD2	CASTPGGGNTGELFF	TGTGCCAGCACCCCGGGGGGTGGCAACACCGGGGAGCTGTTTTTT
TRBV28	many	TRBJ1-5	NA	CASSPPNRVRSNQPQHF	TGTGCCAGCAGTCCACCTAACAGGGTAAGGAGCAATCAGCCCCAGCATTTT
TRBV5-1	many	TRBJ2-2	NA	CASSLARNTGELFF	TGCGCCAGCAGCTTGGCTAGGAACACCGGGGAGCTGTTTTTT
TRBV2	many	TRBJ2-7	TRBD1	CASSGGGTGAYEQYF	TGTGCCAGCAGTGGAGGGGGGACAGGGGCCTACGAGCAGTACTTC
TRBV6-6	many	TRBJ1-5	TRBD1	CASRGGQDSNQPQHF	TGTGCCAGCAGAGGGGGACAGGATAGCAATCAGCCCCAGCATTTT
TRBV6-2/TRBV6-3	few	TRBJ2-3	NA	CASSYPPDTQYF	TGTGCCAGCAGTTACCCTCCGGATACGCAGTATTTT
TRBV29-1	many	TRBJ1-5	NA	CSPLYIGIMQPQHF	TGCAGCCCCTTATATATAGGGATTATGCAGCCCCAGCATTTT
TRBV19	NA	TRBJ2-3	NA	CASSIGGDTQYF	TGTGCCAGTAGTATCGGTGGAGATACGCAGTATTTT
TRBV3-1	NA	TRBJ2-2	NA	CASSQAPNTGELLF	TGTGCCAGCAGCCAAGCTCCGAACACCGGGGAGCTGCTTTTC
TRBV30	NA	TRBJ2-1	TRBD2	CAWSESGGPGNEQFF	TGTGCCTGGAGTGAAAGCGGGGGCCCAGGAAATGAGCAGTTCTTC